The entry below gives a single T cell receptor beta chain sequence along with its context. As yet, its antigen is unknown. This sample was included in a study of shared clonotypes between healthy human individuals. Whole-study context: Each donor contributed plates that comprised three CD4 naive, three CD4 memory, two CD8 naive and one CD8 memory.

Profiled with immunoSEQ multiplex PCR; TCRdb holds only in-frame clones, not every one. Among 2 million to 2.5 million clones, more than 80% were seen once, and the ten largest hold 0.39%. Study-level findings and limits: The small donor group covered limited genetic and exposure diversity. Sample collection involved blood only; tissue repertoires are likely different.

This CDR3 region has 13 residues. Germline-derived CDR1 and CDR2 are MNHEY and SMNVEV (reference sequence). V was clipped by 5 bases and J by 2 bases, with 9 bases between them. Naive CD4+ cells were CD45RA-selected; the remaining cells were memory. This receptor was obtained from a man between 18 and 29 years old in good health. Some clones in this sample may be carry-over from other donors' samples. Sequences were obtained from naive CD4+ T cells from PBMCs. This sample's subset: CD45RA+ positively selected. The genes are TRBV27 and TRBJ1-2; D is possibly TRBD1 (6 bases). CDR3 bases: TGTGCCAGCAGTAGACAGGAGAACTATGGCTACACCTTC. Residues: CASSRQENYGYTF.